One sample yielded the 15 T cell receptor beta chains listed below, sequenced in a study of blood T cell repertoires in COVID-19. Profiled with immunoSEQ multiplex PCR; TCRdb holds only in-frame clones, not every one. The sample consists of about 160,000 clones, 80% to 90% of them appearing once. The sample comprised peripheral blood. Receptor source: a woman in her sixties or seventies who had recovered from COVID-19.

V usage is TRBV5-6 and J usage is TRBJ1-2; 7 bases fit TRBD1. Germline lookup yields CDR1 SGHDT and CDR2 YYEEEE. This CDR3 has 15 amino acids. The V segment lost 0 bases and the J segment 5 bases; nucleotides outside the gene matches: 7. In nucleotides, the CDR3 is TGTGCCAGCAGCTTGGAACAGGGGATTTATTATGGCTACACCTTC. It encodes CASSLEQGIYYGYTF.

This clone is a singleton in its sample. The chain has TRBV7-2 and TRBJ2-5; D gene uncertain. V was pared by 7 bases and J by 1 base, with 16 bases between. The germline V gene encodes CDR1 SGHTA and CDR2 FQGNSA. The CDR3 consists of 15 residues. Written as DNA, the CDR3 is TGTGCCAGCACCCTAGTGGCCGGCACCCAAGAGACCCAGTACTTC. Encoded protein: CASTLVAGTQETQYF.

This chain links TRBV15 with TRBJ1-4, with D possibly being TRBD1 (5 bases). V dropped 0 bases and J dropped 0 bases, with 11 bases sitting between them. Germline CDR1 LNHNV, CDR2 YYDKDF (reference sequence). The CDR3 is 17 residues long. CDR3 in DNA: TGTGCCACCAGCAGAGATCAGGGATCCGCAACTAATGAAAAACTGTTTTTT. Protein sequence: CATSRDQGSATNEKLFF.

CDR3 bases: TGTGCCAGCAGGGGGGACAGGGCGGGCTCCTACGAGCAGTACTTC. Protein product: CASRGDRAGSYEQYF. The V and J genes are TRBV2 and TRBJ2-7, with 9 bases identical to TRBD1. Germline CDR1 reads SNHLY; CDR2 reads FYNNEI. The CDR3 contains 15 residues. The V and J ends lost 6 bases and 0 bases, in that order; junction bases with no gene match: 6. The entire variable domain, with the rest obtained from reference TRBV2 and TRBJ2-7, is as follows: EPEVTQTPSHQVTQMGQEVILRCVPISNHLYFYWYRQILGQKVEFLVSFYNNEISEKSEIFDDQFSVERPDGSNFTLKIRSTKLEDSAMYFCASRGDRAGSYEQYFGPGTRLTVT.

The chain links TRBV3-1 (or the pseudogene TRBV3-2) to TRBJ1-1; 9 bases are a match to TRBD1. The CDR3 is 16 residues long. V shed 6 bases, J shed 0 bases, and the junction held 8 bases outside the gene matches. The germline CDR1 and CDR2 sequences are LGHDT and YNNKEL (reference sequence). As DNA, the CDR3 is TGTGCCAGCAGTATTGGGACAGGGTCAATGAACACTGAAGCTTTCTTT. This sequence encodes CASSIGTGSMNTEAFF.

The CDR3 loop reads CASSQGETNYGYTF. CDR3 DNA sequence: TGTGCCAGCAGTCAGGGGGAAACTAACTATGGCTACACCTTC. The chain couples TRBV25-1 to TRBJ1-2; 7 positions match TRBD1. After removal of 5 bases from V and 0 bases from J, the junction contained 3 bases not matched to a gene. The CDR3 sequence is 14 residues long. Germline CDR1 is MGHDK and CDR2 is SYGVNS.

This clone was observed a few times. The V gene is TRBV4-1, the J gene TRBJ1-3; D not certain. V was pared by 4 bases and J by 1 base, with 11 bases between. The CDR3 sequence is 15 residues long. CDR1 MGHRA and CDR2 YSYEKL come from the germline V gene. For the CDR3, the DNA is TGCGCCAGCAGCCGATACGACTTATCTGGAAACACCATATATTTT. Its protein product is CASSRYDLSGNTIYF.

The chain joins TRBV12-3 or TRBV12-4 to TRBJ2-7; TRBD1 matches at 8 bases. The CDR3 is 13 residues long. Trimming at V came to 8 bases and at J to 5 bases, leaving 8 bases not matched to a gene. The CDR3 nucleotides are TGTGCCAGCCGCCAGGGGGCATTGGACGAGCAGTACTTC. Translating gives CASRQGALDEQYF.

The chain has TRBV28 and TRBJ2-2, with a tentative D call TRBD1 (6 bases). CDR3 size: 14 residues. V lost 8 bases, J lost 6 bases, and 16 bases lay in between. Per germline, CDR1 MDHEN and CDR2 SYDVKM. In nucleotides, the CDR3 is TGTGCCAGCTACTACCAGAGGGGGTCCGGGGAGCTGTTTTTT. Its translation is CASYYQRGSGELFF. The whole variable domain, filled in from reference TRBV28 and TRBJ2-2, reads DVKVTQSSRYLVKRTGEKVFLECVQDMDHENMFWYRQDPGLGLRLIYFSYDVKMKEKGDIPEGYSVSREKKERFSLILESASTNQTSMYLCASYYQRGSGELFFGEGSRLTVL.

The chain has TRBV24-1 and TRBJ2-7; 7 nucleotides align to TRBD1. Germline CDR1 and CDR2: KGHDR and SFDVKD. The CDR3 length is 15 residues. With V trimmed by 4 bases and J by 6 bases, 11 bases remained unmatched. In DNA form, the CDR3 reads TGTGCCACCAGTGAGAGCCGGGACAGCCCCTCCGAGCAGTACTTC. It encodes CATSESRDSPSEQYF.

This sequence joins TRBV19 and TRBJ1-6; the match to TRBD1 covers 11 bases. The CDR3 consists of 17 residues. The trim removed 5 bases at V and 10 bases at J, leaving 13 bases unmatched. Germline V CDR1 and CDR2: LNHDA, SQIVND (reference sequence). This CDR3 is CASSPTRGTGGWSPLHF. CDR3 sequence (DNA): TGTGCCAGTAGTCCCACCCGGGGGACAGGGGGTTGGTCACCCCTCCACTTT.

This clone was seen only a few times. The chain recombines TRBV28 with TRBJ1-5, with TRBD1 matching over 9 bases. The CDR3 is 15 residues long. The ends lost 6 bases at V and 6 bases at J; junction bases unmatched: 9. Germline lookup yields CDR1 MDHEN and CDR2 SYDVKM. The CDR3 bases are TGTGCCAGCAGCACCACAGGGGGCTTGATTCAGCCCCAGCATTTT. It codes for CASSTTGGLIQPQHF.

The CDR3 protein is CASSQTGADIQYF. CDR3 in DNA: TGCGCCAGCAGCCAGACGGGAGCGGACATTCAGTACTTC. The V and J genes are TRBV4-1 and TRBJ2-4, with D possibly being TRBD2 (6 bases). CDR3 length: 13 amino acids. Trimming removed 3 bases at V and 8 bases at J, with 11 bases between. Germline-derived CDR1 and CDR2 are MGHRA and YSYEKL.

This chain uses TRBV29-1 with TRBJ1-1; 10 bases fit TRBD1. V was clipped by 6 bases and J by 4 bases; unmatched bases: 5. This CDR3 is 13 amino acids long. Germline CDR1 SQVTM, CDR2 ANQGSEA. DNA for the CDR3: TGCAGCGTGGCGAGGACAGGGGGCACTGAAGCTTTCTTT. It encodes CSVARTGGTEAFF.

This clone was found once. The CDR3: CASSEIVYSNQPQHF. The CDR3 bases are TGTGCCAGCAGTGAAATTGTTTATAGCAATCAGCCCCAGCATTTT. This chain links TRBV6-1 with TRBJ1-5, with unresolved D. The CDR3 has 15 residues. The germline gives CDR1 MNHNS, CDR2 SASEGT. V gave up 2 bases and J gave up 0 bases, with 8 bases separating them.